This T cell receptor beta chain emerged from a study of blood T cell repertoires in COVID-19. Across the whole study: Whether acute or convalescent, the COVID-19 samples came from the United States, Italy and Spain. T cells, B-cell-depleted T cells, or PBMCs supplied cDNA or gDNA.

This CDR3 contains 13 residues. Germline trimming cut 4 bases from V and 9 bases from J; bases unmatched to any gene: 6. The germline gives CDR1 MNHEY, CDR2 SVGAGI. Per the authors' pipeline: Reference gene primer amplification in the assay estimated nucleated cell counts. Measured with immunoSEQ multiplex PCR; TCRdb has only the in-frame clones, and not every one. Clone size and V and J calls were adopted from that table, with D and trimming inferred from the DNA. This table has tens of thousands of clones, under 95% appearing once. This clonotype was obtained from a man over 45 with acute or convalescent COVID-19. Source material: peripheral blood. The chain is built from TRBV6-5 and TRBJ1-5; 7 bases agree with TRBD1. The CDR3 protein is CASSSGQERPQHF. The DNA for the CDR3 is TGTGCCAGCAGTTCCGGACAGGAGCGGCCCCAGCATTTT.